Shown below are 11 T cell receptor beta chains from a single sample sequenced in a study of CD8+ T cells in alopecia areata. Specified treatment: oral pan-JAK inhibitor, 5-10 mg twice daily. Alopecia areata patients provided lesional scalp punch biopsies and peripheral blood. Reverse transcription of extracted RNA yielded cDNA, which provided the sequencing template. Assay used: immunoSEQ multiplex PCR; TCRdb lists only in-frame clones, some missing. Of 10,000 to 15,000 clones listed, approximately 71% are singletons. Sequences were derived from skin, sampled at week 4, from a patient treated with tofacitinib. These TCRs come from a human donor with alopecia areata.

V gene TRBV6-5 combines with J gene TRBJ2-7, with 8 bases identical to TRBD2. V gave up 10 bases and J gave up 2 bases; unmatched junction bases: 4. The CDR3 covers 12 residues. Germline V gives CDR1 MNHEY, CDR2 SVGAGI. CDR3 DNA: TGTGCCACCGCGCGGGGGGCCTACGAGCAGTACTTC. Its translation: CATARGAYEQYF.

CDR3 in amino acids: CASRVDRGTYGYTF. The DNA of the CDR3 is TGTGCCAGCAGAGTCGACAGGGGGACCTATGGCTACACCTTC. V and J are TRBV6-1 and TRBJ1-2; TRBD1 aligns across 9 bases. Germline-derived CDR1 and CDR2 are MNHNS and SASEGT. The V gene end was trimmed by 6 bases and the J gene end by 4 bases; junction bases not matched to a gene: 6. The CDR3 consists of 14 residues.

Turning to this clone: The same CDR3 can be traced to other DNA sequences in this sample. This chain connects TRBV7-9 to TRBJ2-5; perhaps TRBD1 as D (5 bases). V lost 7 bases to trimming and J lost 5 bases, with 8 bases between them. CDR1 SEHNR and CDR2 FQNEAQ come from the germline V gene (reference sequence). The CDR3 covers 11 residues. The CDR3 loop reads CASTSGETQYF. In DNA, the CDR3 is TGTGCCAGCACCTCAGGGGAGACCCAGTACTTC.

This clone came up once. The V call is TRBV10-3, the J call TRBJ2-3; 9 nucleotides line up with TRBD2. Germline V gene sequence: CDR1 ENHRY, CDR2 SYGVKD. The CDR3 spans 15 residues. V trimming: 9 bases; J trimming: 5 bases; junction bases outside the gene matches: 12. The CDR3 DNA is TGTGCCATGGCCCCCTCTGCGGGGGGGCAAGATACGCAGTATTTT. This sequence encodes CAMAPSAGGQDTQYF.

V and J are TRBV19 and TRBJ2-1; 14 bases agree with TRBD2. Germline values: CDR1 LNHDA, CDR2 SQIVND (reference sequence). The CDR3 consists of 17 residues. J was trimmed by 6 bases and V by 1 base; bases with no gene match: 5. The chain's CDR3 is CASSIALTSGGANEQFF. CDR3 nucleotides: TGTGCCAGTAGTATAGCGTTGACTAGCGGGGGGGCCAATGAGCAGTTCTTC.

The CDR3 protein is CASSFRTSGDTGELFF. CDR3 nucleotides: TGTGCCAGCAGCTTCCGGACTAGCGGTGATACCGGGGAGCTGTTTTTT. The V and J genes are TRBV9 and TRBJ2-2; 10 bases are shared with TRBD2. Germline values: CDR1 SGDLS, CDR2 YYNGEE. The trim removed 4 bases at V and 5 bases at J, leaving 8 bases unmatched. This CDR3 is 16 amino acids long. The full variable domain, its missing parts supplied by reference TRBV9 and TRBJ2-2, is DSGVTQTPKHLITATGQRVTLRCSPRSGDLSVYWYQQSLDQGLQFLIQYYNGEERAKGNILERFSAQQFPDLHSELNLSSLELGDSALYFCASSFRTSGDTGELFFGEGSRLTVL.

The J gene is TRBJ2-1, the V gene TRBV7-2, with D possibly being TRBD2 (7 bases). Looked up from germline, CDR1 is SGHTA and CDR2 is FQGNSA. This CDR3 comprises 15 residues. Deletions cut 4 bases from V and 7 bases from J, with 17 bases between. The CDR3 here is CASSSGGGTWNEQFF. CDR3 coding DNA: TGTGCCAGCAGCTCTGGGGGGGGCACGTGGAATGAGCAGTTCTTC.

This clone was found a few times. CDR3 bases: TGTGCCAGCAGCGCGCGGACATCCACAGATACGCAGTATTTT. Translated: CASSARTSTDTQYF. The V call is TRBV9, the J call TRBJ2-3; D might be TRBD1 (5 bases). The V and J ends lost 3 bases and 2 bases respectively, with 10 bases between them. CDR1 is SGDLS and CDR2 is YYNGEE in the germline V gene. There are 14 residues in the CDR3. The entire variable domain, with the rest obtained from reference TRBV9 and TRBJ2-3, is as follows: DSGVTQTPKHLITATGQRVTLRCSPRSGDLSVYWYQQSLDQGLQFLIQYYNGEERAKGNILERFSAQQFPDLHSELNLSSLELGDSALYFCASSARTSTDTQYFGPGTRLTVL.

The chain carries TRBV5-4 and TRBJ2-5; tentative D call: TRBD2 (5 bases). V lost 4 bases to trimming and J lost 3 bases, with 13 bases between them. Germline CDR1 and CDR2: SGHNT and YYREEE (reference sequence). The CDR3 contains 14 residues. The CDR3 here is CASSLGVREETQYF. The CDR3 nucleotides are TGTGCCAGCAGCCTCGGGGTAAGGGAAGAGACCCAGTACTTC. The complete variable domain, with remaining parts taken from reference TRBV5-4 and TRBJ2-5, reads ETGVTQSPTHLIKTRGQQVTLRCSSQSGHNTVSWYQQALGQGPQFIFQYYREEENGRGNFPPRFSGLQFPNYSSELNVNALELDDSALYLCASSLGVREETQYFGPGTRLLVL.

The chain is built from TRBV4-1 and TRBJ2-5; D is ambiguous. CDR1 is MGHRA, CDR2 YSYEKL, per germline. The germline V and J ends were trimmed by 2 bases and 1 base, with 2 bases remaining between them. The CDR3 contains 12 residues. In DNA, the CDR3 is TGCGCCAGCAGCCAAATCCAAGAGACCCAGTACTTC. Its protein is CASSQIQETQYF.

The chain joins TRBV19 to TRBJ2-1; 11 nucleotides match TRBD1. This CDR3 is 15 amino acids long. CDR1 LNHDA and CDR2 SQIVND come from the germline V gene (reference sequence). Unmatched junction bases numbered 9, after V lost 7 bases and J lost 7 bases. The CDR3 loop is CASTPPGQGANEQFF. CDR3 in DNA: TGTGCCAGTACCCCCCCCGGACAGGGGGCTAATGAGCAGTTCTTC. The full variable domain, with the rest looked up from reference TRBV19 and TRBJ2-1, is DGGITQSPKYLFRKEGQNVTLSCEQNLNHDAMYWYRQDPGQGLRLIYYSQIVNDFQKGDIAEGYSVSREKKESFPLTVTSAQKNPTAFYLCASTPPGQGANEQFFGPGTRLTVL.